This TCR beta chain was captured by sequencing in a study of cytomegalovirus exposure and HLA in healthy donors. This clone was observed once. PCR was performed using 60 Vbeta and 13 Jbeta primers. Measured with immunoSEQ multiplex PCR; TCRdb has only the in-frame clones, and not every one. Among about 200,000 clones listed, 75% to 85% were seen once. The V and J ends lost 2 bases and 4 bases respectively, with 8 bases between them. Germline V CDR1 and CDR2: SGHAT, FQNNGV. The CDR3 is 13 amino acids. This TCR was sampled from a male donor in good health and CMV-seropositive. The sequencing sample was made of PBMCs. The genes are TRBV11-2 and TRBJ1-1; D remains ambiguous. As DNA, the CDR3 is TGTGCCAGCAGCTTAAAGACGGGCACTGAAGCTTTCTTT. This sequence encodes CASSLKTGTEAFF.